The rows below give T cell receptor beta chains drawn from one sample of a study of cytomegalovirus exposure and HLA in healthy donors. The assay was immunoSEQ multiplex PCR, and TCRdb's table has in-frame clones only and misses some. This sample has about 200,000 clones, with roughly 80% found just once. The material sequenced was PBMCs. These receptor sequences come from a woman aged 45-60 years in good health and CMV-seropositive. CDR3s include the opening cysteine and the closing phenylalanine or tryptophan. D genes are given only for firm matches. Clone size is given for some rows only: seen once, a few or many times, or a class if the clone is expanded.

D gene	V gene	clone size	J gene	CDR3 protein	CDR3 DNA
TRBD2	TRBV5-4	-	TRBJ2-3	CASSLSGGGTDTQYF	TGTGCCAGCAGTCTGAGCGGGGGGGGAACAGATACGCAGTATTTT
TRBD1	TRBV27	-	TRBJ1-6	CASSLQGARFLRSPLHF	TGTGCCAGCAGTTTGCAGGGGGCCCGCTTTTTACGTTCACCCCTCCACTTT
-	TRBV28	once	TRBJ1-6	CASSPLIANSPLHF	TGTGCCAGCAGTCCCCTAATTGCCAATTCACCCCTCCACTTT
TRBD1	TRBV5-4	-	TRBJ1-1	CASSWDRLNTEAFF	TGTGCCAGCAGCTGGGACAGATTGAACACTGAAGCTTTCTTT
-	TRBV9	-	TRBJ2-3	CASSAGSDAVTDTQYF	TGTGCCAGCAGTGCGGGATCCGATGCCGTCACAGATACGCAGTATTTT
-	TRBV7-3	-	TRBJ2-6	CASSLNPSSGANGLTF	TGTGCCAGCAGCTTAAATCCCAGCTCTGGGGCCAACGGCCTGACTTTC
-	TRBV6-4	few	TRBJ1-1	CASSEEGGTEAFF	TGTGCCAGCAGTGAGGAGGGCGGAACTGAAGCTTTCTTT
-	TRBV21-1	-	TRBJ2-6	CASSKALCSTRDRVSCGANVLTF	TGTGCCAGCAGCAAAGCGCTTTGTTCCACGAGGGACAGGGTGTCGTGCGGGGCCAACGTCCTGACTTTC
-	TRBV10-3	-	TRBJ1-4	CAISESIAEKLFF	TGTGCCATCAGTGAGTCGATAGCCGAAAAACTGTTTTTT
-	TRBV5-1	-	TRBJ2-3	CASQTSRVTDTQYF	TGCGCCAGCCAAACTAGCCGAGTCACAGATACGCAGTATTTT
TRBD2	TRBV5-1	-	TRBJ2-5	CASSLNPPGLAGGPEETQYF	TGCGCCAGCAGCTTAAATCCCCCGGGACTAGCGGGGGGGCCCGAAGAGACCCAGTACTTC
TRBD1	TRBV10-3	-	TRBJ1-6	CAIMRELGQTNSPLHF	TGTGCCATCATGAGGGAGTTGGGACAGACAAATTCACCCCTCCACTTT
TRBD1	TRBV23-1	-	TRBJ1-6	CASNRGSSPLHF	TGCGCCAGCAACAGGGGGAGTTCACCCCTCCACTTT
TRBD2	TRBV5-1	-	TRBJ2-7	CASSLGATSGAYYEQYF	TGCGCCAGCAGCTTGGGTGCGACTAGCGGGGCATACTACGAGCAGTACTTC
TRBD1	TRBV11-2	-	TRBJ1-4	CASSRQGGGEKLFF	TGTGCCAGCAGCCGGCAGGGGGGCGGTGAAAAACTGTTTTTT
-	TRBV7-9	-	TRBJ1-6	CSSSPTVGGSNSPLHF	TGTTCCAGCAGCCCCACGGTGGGGGGGAGCAATTCACCCCTCCACTTT
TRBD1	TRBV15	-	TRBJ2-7	CATSRDRQGLGEQYF	TGTGCCACCAGCAGAGATAGACAGGGGCTGGGCGAGCAGTACTTC
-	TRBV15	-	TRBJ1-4	CATSRVGATNEKLFF	TGTGCCACCAGCAGAGTCGGGGCAACTAATGAAAAACTGTTTTTT
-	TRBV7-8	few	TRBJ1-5	CASSLETRLTNQPQHF	TGTGCCAGCAGCTTAGAGACCCGACTGACCAATCAGCCCCAGCATTTT
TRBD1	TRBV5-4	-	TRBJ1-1	CASSLGGTGFGEAFF	TGTGCCAGCAGCTTGGGGGGGACAGGGTTCGGTGAAGCTTTCTTT
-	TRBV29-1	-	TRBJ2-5	CSVERSAGVETQYF	TGCAGCGTTGAAAGGTCGGCAGGGGTGGAGACCCAGTACTTC
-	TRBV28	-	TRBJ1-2	CASSQTGRGPGYTF	TGTGCCAGCAGTCAAACAGGGAGAGGGCCTGGCTACACCTTC
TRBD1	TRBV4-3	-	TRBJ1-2	CASSRRPGQGYGYTF	TGCGCCAGCAGCCGCCGACCGGGACAGGGATATGGCTACACCTTC
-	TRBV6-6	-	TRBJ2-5	CASSTTGTPETQYF	TGTGCCAGCAGTACCACAGGGACCCCAGAGACCCAGTACTTC
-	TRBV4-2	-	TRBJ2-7	CASSQEGREQYF	TGTGCCAGCAGCCAAGAGGGCAGAGAGCAGTACTTC
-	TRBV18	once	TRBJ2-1	CASSPRPEGGTEQFF	TGTGCCAGCTCACCGAGGCCGGAGGGCGGCACGGAGCAGTTCTTC
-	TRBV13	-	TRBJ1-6	CASSLGLRGGNSPLHF	TGTGCCAGCAGCTTAGGCCTCAGGGGCGGGAATTCACCCCTCCACTTT
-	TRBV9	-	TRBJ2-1	CASSVAGGGNEQFF	TGTGCCAGCAGCGTCGCAGGGGGAGGCAATGAGCAGTTCTTC
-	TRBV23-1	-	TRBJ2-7	CASSQEEGTSYEQYF	TGCGCCAGCAGTCAAGAGGAGGGAACCTCCTACGAGCAGTACTTC
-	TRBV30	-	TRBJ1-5	CAWSELGQSDQPQHF	TGTGCCTGGAGTGAACTAGGACAGTCAGATCAGCCCCAGCATTTT
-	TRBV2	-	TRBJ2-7	CASSSNTGLGFGEQCF	TGTGCCAGCAGCTCGAATACAGGGCTCGGATTTGGGGAGCAGTGCTTC
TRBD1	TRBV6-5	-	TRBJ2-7	CASSYSGQGAYEQYF	TGTGCCAGCAGTTACAGTGGTCAGGGGGCCTACGAGCAGTACTTC
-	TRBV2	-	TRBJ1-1	CASSVRGADTEAFF	TGTGCCAGCAGTGTAAGGGGCGCGGACACTGAAGCTTTCTTT
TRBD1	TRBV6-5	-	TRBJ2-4	CASRVTGGAQNIQYF	TGTGCCAGCAGAGTGACAGGGGGCGCGCAAAACATTCAGTACTTC
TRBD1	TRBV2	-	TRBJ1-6	CASRGETGHSPLHF	TGTGCCAGCAGGGGGGAGACAGGGCATTCACCCCTCCACTTT
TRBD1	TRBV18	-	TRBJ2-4	CASSRTGLAKNIQYF	TGTGCCAGCTCGAGGACAGGGTTAGCCAAAAACATTCAGTACTTC
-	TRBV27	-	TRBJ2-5	CASSLQGRTFQETQYF	TGTGCCAGCAGTTTACAGGGCAGAACCTTCCAAGAGACCCAGTACTTC
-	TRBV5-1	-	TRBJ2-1	CASSLLLATDEQFF	TGCGCCAGCAGCTTGTTGCTAGCGACGGATGAGCAGTTCTTC
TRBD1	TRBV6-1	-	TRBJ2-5	CASRAPTGPQETQYF	TGTGCCAGCAGAGCCCCGACAGGGCCCCAAGAGACCCAGTACTTC
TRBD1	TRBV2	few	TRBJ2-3	CASSGQGRTDTQYF	TGTGCCAGCAGTGGACAGGGACGGACAGATACGCAGTATTTT
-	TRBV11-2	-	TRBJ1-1	CASSLVVGRRDTEAFF	TGTGCCAGCAGCTTAGTTGTGGGGCGACGAGACACTGAAGCTTTCTTT
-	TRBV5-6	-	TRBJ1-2	CASADLTDYGYTF	TGTGCCAGCGCCGATTTGACAGACTATGGCTACACCTTC
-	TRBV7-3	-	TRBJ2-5	CASSLRGEFEETQYF	TGTGCCAGCAGCCTAAGGGGGGAGTTTGAAGAGACCCAGTACTTC
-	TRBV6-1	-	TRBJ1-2	CASSERRGAYGYTF	TGTGCCAGCAGTGAACGCAGGGGCGCGTATGGCTACACCTTC
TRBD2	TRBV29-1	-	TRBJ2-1	CSVSLAGSEQFF	TGCAGCGTCTCCCTAGCGGGAAGTGAGCAGTTCTTC
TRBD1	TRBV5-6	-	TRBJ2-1	CASSPGTGTSSYNEQFF	TGTGCCAGCAGCCCCGGGACAGGGACAAGCTCCTACAATGAGCAGTTCTTC
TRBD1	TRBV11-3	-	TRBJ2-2	CASSLDRGRRELFF	TGTGCCAGCAGCTTAGACAGGGGGCGGCGGGAGCTGTTTTTT
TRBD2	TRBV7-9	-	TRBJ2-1	CASSLDLAGGHEQFF	TGTGCCAGCAGCTTAGACCTAGCGGGAGGCCATGAGCAGTTCTTC
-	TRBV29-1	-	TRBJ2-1	CSVEAGLSPHFLQFF	TGCAGCGTTGAAGCAGGACTCAGCCCTCACTTTCTGCAGTTCTTC